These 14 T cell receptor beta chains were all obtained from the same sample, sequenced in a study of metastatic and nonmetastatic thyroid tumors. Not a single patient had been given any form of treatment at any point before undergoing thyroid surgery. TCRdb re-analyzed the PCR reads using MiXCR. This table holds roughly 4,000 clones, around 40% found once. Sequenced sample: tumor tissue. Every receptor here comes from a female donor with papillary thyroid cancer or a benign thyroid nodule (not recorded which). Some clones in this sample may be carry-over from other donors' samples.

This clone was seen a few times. The CDR3 region is CSAEQGGSEGYTF. The CDR3 bases are TGCAGTGCTGAACAGGGGGGTTCGGAAGGCTACACCTTC. This chain uses TRBV20-1 with TRBJ1-2, with 8 bases identical to TRBD1. The V gene end was trimmed by 5 bases and the J gene end by 8 bases; junction bases not matched to a gene: 10. Per germline, CDR1 DFQATT and CDR2 SNEGSKA (reference sequence). The CDR3 covers 13 residues.

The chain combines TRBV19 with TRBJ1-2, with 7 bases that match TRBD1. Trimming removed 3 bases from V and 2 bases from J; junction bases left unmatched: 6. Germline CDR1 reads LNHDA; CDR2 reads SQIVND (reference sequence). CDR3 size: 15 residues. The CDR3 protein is CASSIEGARNYGYTF. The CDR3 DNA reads TGTGCCAGTAGTATCGAGGGGGCGAGGAACTATGGCTACACCTTC.

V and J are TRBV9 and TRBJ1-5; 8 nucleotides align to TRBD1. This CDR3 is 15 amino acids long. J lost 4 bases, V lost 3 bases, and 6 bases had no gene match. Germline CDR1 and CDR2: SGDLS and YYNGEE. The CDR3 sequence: CASSGDRLRNQPQHF. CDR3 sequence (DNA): TGTGCCAGCAGCGGGGACAGGCTTAGGAATCAGCCCCAGCATTTT. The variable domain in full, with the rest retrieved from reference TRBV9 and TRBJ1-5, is DSGVTQTPKHLITATGQRVTLRCSPRSGDLSVYWYQQSLDQGLQFLIQYYNGEERAKGNILERFSAQQFPDLHSELNLSSLELGDSALYFCASSGDRLRNQPQHFGDGTRLSIL.

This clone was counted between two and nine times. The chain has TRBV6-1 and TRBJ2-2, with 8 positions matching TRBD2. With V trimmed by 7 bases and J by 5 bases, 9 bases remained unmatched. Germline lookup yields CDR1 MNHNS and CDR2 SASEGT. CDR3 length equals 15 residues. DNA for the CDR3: TGTGCCAGCACTATTGAGGCGGGAGGAACCGGGGAGCTGTTTTTT. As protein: CASTIEAGGTGELFF.

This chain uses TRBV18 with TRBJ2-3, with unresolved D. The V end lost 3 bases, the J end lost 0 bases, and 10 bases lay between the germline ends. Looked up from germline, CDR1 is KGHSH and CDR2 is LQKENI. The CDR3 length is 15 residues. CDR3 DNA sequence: TGTGCCAGCTCACCGGGCGAGACAAGCACAGATACGCAGTATTTT. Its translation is CASSPGETSTDTQYF.

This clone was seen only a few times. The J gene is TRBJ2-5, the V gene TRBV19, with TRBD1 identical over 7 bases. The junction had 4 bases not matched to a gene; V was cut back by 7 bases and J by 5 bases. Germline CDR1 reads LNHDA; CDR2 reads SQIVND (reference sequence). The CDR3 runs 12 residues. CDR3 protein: CASNAQGETQYF. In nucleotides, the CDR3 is TGTGCCAGTAACGCACAGGGGGAGACCCAGTACTTC.

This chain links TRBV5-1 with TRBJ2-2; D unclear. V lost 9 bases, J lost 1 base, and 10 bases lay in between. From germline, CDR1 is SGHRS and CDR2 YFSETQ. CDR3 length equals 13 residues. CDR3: CATQDENTGELFF. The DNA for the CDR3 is TGCGCCACTCAGGACGAGAACACCGGGGAGCTGTTTTTT.

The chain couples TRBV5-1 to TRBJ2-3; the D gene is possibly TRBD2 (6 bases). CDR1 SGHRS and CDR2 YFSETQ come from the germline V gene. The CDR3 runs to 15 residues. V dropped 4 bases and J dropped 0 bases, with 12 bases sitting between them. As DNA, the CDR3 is TGCGCCAGCAGCCCCGGGAGAGGGAGCACAGATACGCAGTATTTT. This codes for CASSPGRGSTDTQYF.

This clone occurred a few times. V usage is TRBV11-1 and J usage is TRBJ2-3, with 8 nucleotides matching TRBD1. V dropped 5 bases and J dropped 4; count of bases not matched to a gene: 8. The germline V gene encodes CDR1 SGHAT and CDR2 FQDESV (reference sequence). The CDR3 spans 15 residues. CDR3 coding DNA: TGTGCCAGCAGCGTTAGGACAGGGACCCCAGATACGCAGTATTTT. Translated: CASSVRTGTPDTQYF.

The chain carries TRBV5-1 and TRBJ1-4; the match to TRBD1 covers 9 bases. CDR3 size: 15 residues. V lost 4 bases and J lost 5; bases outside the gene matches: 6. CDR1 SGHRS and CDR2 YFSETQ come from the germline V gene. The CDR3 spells CASSDAQGANEKLFF. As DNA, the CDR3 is TGCGCCAGCAGCGATGCACAGGGGGCGAATGAAAAACTGTTTTTT.

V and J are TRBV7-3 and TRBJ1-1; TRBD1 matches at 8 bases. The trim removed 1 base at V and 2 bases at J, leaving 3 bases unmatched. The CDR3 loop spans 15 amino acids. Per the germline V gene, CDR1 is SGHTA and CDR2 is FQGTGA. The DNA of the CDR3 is TGTGCCAGCAGCTTAAATCAGGGGGCCAACACTGAAGCTTTCTTT. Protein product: CASSLNQGANTEAFF.

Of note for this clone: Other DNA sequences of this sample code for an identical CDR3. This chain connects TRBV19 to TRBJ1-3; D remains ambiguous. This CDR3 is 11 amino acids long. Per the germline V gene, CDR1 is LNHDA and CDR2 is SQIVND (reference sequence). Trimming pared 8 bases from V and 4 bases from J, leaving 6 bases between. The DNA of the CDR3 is TGTGCCAGTCGGCGGGGAAACACCATATATTTT. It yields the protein CASRRGNTIYF.

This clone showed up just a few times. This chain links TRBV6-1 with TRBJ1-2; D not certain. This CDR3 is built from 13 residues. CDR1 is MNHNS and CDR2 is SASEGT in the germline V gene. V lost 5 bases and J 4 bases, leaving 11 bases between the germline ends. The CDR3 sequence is CASSSGSGYGYTF. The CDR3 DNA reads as TGTGCCAGCAGTTCCGGTTCGGGCTATGGCTACACCTTC.

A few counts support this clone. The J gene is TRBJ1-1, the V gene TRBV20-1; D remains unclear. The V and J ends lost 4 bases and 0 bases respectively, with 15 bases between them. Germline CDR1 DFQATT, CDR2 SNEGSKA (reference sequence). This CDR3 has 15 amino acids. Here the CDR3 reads CSATDPLTVNTEAFF. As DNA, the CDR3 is TGCAGTGCTACCGACCCGCTGACGGTGAACACTGAAGCTTTCTTT.